The next 2 T cell receptor beta chains were all read from a single sample in a study of T-cell memory formation after mild COVID-19. TCRdb re-analysed the 5' RACE reads in MiXCR, keeping a single row per CDR3 protein. This sample has fewer than 400,000 distinct CDR3 sequences; 15% to 20% occur once, and the top ten carry 20% to 25%. What was sequenced was PBMCs or a T cell subset sorted from them (not recorded which). The receptors were gathered from a man younger than 30 who had mild COVID-19 (a few samples of this study predate the infection). Cell type and time point are not known.

This clonotype was found a few times. The rearrangement links TRBV7-3 to TRBJ2-2; D tentatively reads TRBD1 or TRBD2 (5 bases each). The ends were cut back, 9 bases at V and 6 bases at J, with 14 bases in the middle. Germline CDR1 SGHTA, CDR2 FQGTGA. The CDR3 is 13 amino acids. CDR3 DNA: TGTGCCAGGAGGGGACCTAAGGCCGGGGAGCTGTTTTTT. Protein sequence: CARRGPKAGELFF.

The rearrangement uses TRBV10-3 and TRBJ2-3, with 9 bases matching TRBD1. Trimming at V came to 7 bases and at J to 4 bases, leaving 12 bases not matched to a gene. The CDR3 consists of 16 residues. Per the germline V gene, CDR1 is ENHRY and CDR2 is SYGVKD. DNA of the CDR3: TGTGCCATCAAACCGGGACAGGGTGTCGGCCCAGATACGCAGTATTTT. Its translation is CAIKPGQGVGPDTQYF.